Listed below are T cell receptor beta chains from one sample, sequenced in a study of T-cell memory formation after mild COVID-19. TCRdb processed the 5' RACE reads anew with MiXCR; each CDR3 protein has one entry. The repertoire holds more than 80,000 distinct CDR3 sequences, with over 15% as singletons. Sequenced input: PBMCs or a T cell subset sorted from them (not recorded which). The receptors shown here come from an adult woman who had mild COVID-19 (a few samples of this study predate the infection). Cell type and time point are not known. Each CDR3 is given with its conserved first and last residue. A D gene is named only where the DNA matches it firmly. The size of a clone is reported for some rows only, either as once, few or many, or as a class for expanded clones.

CDR3aa: CASSQDQGGPGNEQFF
CDR3nt: TGCGCCAGCAGCCAAGATCAGGGAGGGCCCGGGAATGAGCAGTTCTTC
len: 16
v_gene: TRBV4-3
j_gene: TRBJ2-1
abundance: few
d_gene: TRBD2

CDR3aa: CSVEEGPGTEAFF
CDR3nt: TGCAGCGTTGAGGAGGGCCCAGGGACTGAAGCTTTCTTT
len: 13
v_gene: TRBV29-1
j_gene: TRBJ1-1
abundance: few
d_gene: -

CDR3aa: CASSPRPSGSSTDTQYF
CDR3nt: TGTGCCAGCAGCCCAAGGCCTAGCGGGTCTAGCACAGATACGCAGTATTTT
len: 17
v_gene: TRBV7-2
j_gene: TRBJ2-3
abundance: -
d_gene: TRBD2

CDR3aa: CSAQRDQPQHF
CDR3nt: TGCAGTGCCCAGAGAGATCAGCCCCAGCATTTT
len: 11
v_gene: TRBV20-1
j_gene: TRBJ1-5
abundance: -
d_gene: -

CDR3aa: CASSWTGTQETQYF
CDR3nt: TGTGCCAGCAGTTGGACAGGGACCCAAGAGACCCAGTACTTC
len: 14
v_gene: TRBV12-3/TRBV12-4
j_gene: TRBJ2-5
abundance: -
d_gene: TRBD1

CDR3aa: CASSNSGGPGADTQYF
CDR3nt: TGCGCCAGCAGCAATAGCGGGGGGCCCGGGGCAGATACGCAGTATTTT
len: 16
v_gene: TRBV5-1
j_gene: TRBJ2-3
abundance: few
d_gene: TRBD2

CDR3aa: CASSLDTNEKLFF
CDR3nt: TGTGCCAGCAGCTTGGACACAAATGAAAAACTGTTTTTT
len: 13
v_gene: TRBV21-1
j_gene: TRBJ1-4
abundance: -
d_gene: -

CDR3aa: CASSSSFTRNTEAFF
CDR3nt: TGTGCCAGCAGTTCAAGCTTTACCAGAAACACTGAAGCTTTCTTT
len: 15
v_gene: TRBV7-9
j_gene: TRBJ1-1
abundance: -
d_gene: -

CDR3aa: CASSSGLEYNEQFF
CDR3nt: TGTGCCAGCAGTTCGGGACTCGAGTACAATGAGCAGTTCTTC
len: 14
v_gene: TRBV27
j_gene: TRBJ2-1
abundance: few
d_gene: -

CDR3aa: CASSLSGQGSDEQYF
CDR3nt: TGTGCCAGCAGTTTATCGGGACAGGGGTCGGACGAGCAGTACTTC
len: 15
v_gene: TRBV27
j_gene: TRBJ2-7
abundance: -
d_gene: TRBD1

CDR3aa: CASSVSGTGRYGYTF
CDR3nt: TGTGCCAGCAGCGTCTCCGGGACAGGACGCTATGGCTACACCTTC
len: 15
v_gene: TRBV9
j_gene: TRBJ1-2
abundance: -
d_gene: TRBD1

CDR3aa: CASEERGGVGGYTF
CDR3nt: TGTGCCAGCGAGGAGAGAGGGGGCGTAGGTGGCTACACCTTC
len: 14
v_gene: TRBV28
j_gene: TRBJ1-2
abundance: -
d_gene: TRBD1

CDR3aa: CASSDGAGTQETQYF
CDR3nt: TGTGCCAGCAGTGATGGTGCGGGGACCCAAGAGACCCAGTACTTC
len: 15
v_gene: TRBV6-1
j_gene: TRBJ2-5
abundance: few
d_gene: -

CDR3aa: CASGLAGGPEQFF
CDR3nt: TGTGCCAGCGGACTAGCGGGAGGGCCTGAGCAGTTCTTC
len: 13
v_gene: TRBV27
j_gene: TRBJ2-1
abundance: -
d_gene: TRBD2

CDR3aa: CASSQRVSGSMETQYF
CDR3nt: TGTGCCAGCAGCCAACGGGTTAGCGGGAGTATGGAGACCCAGTACTTC
len: 16
v_gene: TRBV4-2
j_gene: TRBJ2-5
abundance: many
d_gene: TRBD2

CDR3aa: CASSLLVNEQFF
CDR3nt: TGTGCCAGCAGCTTACTAGTGAATGAGCAGTTCTTC
len: 12
v_gene: TRBV7-9
j_gene: TRBJ2-1
abundance: -
d_gene: -

CDR3aa: CASSLGLKGGDTQYF
CDR3nt: TGTGCCAGCAGCTTAGGCCTGAAGGGAGGAGATACGCAGTATTTT
len: 15
v_gene: TRBV13
j_gene: TRBJ2-3
abundance: few
d_gene: -

CDR3aa: CASSSRPEGTQYF
CDR3nt: TGTGCCAGCAGTTCTCGACCGGAGGGGACCCAGTACTTC
len: 13
v_gene: TRBV12-3/TRBV12-4
j_gene: TRBJ2-5
abundance: -
d_gene: -

CDR3aa: CASSLGSDTQYF
CDR3nt: TGTGCCAGCAGTTTGGGTTCAGATACGCAGTATTTT
len: 12
v_gene: TRBV12-3/TRBV12-4
j_gene: TRBJ2-3
abundance: few
d_gene: -

CDR3aa: CATSRRTRDEQYF
CDR3nt: TGTGCCACCAGCAGACGAACTAGGGACGAGCAGTACTTC
len: 13
v_gene: TRBV15
j_gene: TRBJ2-7
abundance: few
d_gene: -

CDR3aa: CASSVVPGSYEQYF
CDR3nt: TGTGCCAGCAGCGTAGTCCCCGGGTCCTACGAGCAGTACTTC
len: 14
v_gene: TRBV9
j_gene: TRBJ2-7
abundance: few
d_gene: -

CDR3aa: CASSQADGRGFSGNTIYF
CDR3nt: TGCGCCAGCAGCCAAGCGGACGGTCGCGGTTTCTCTGGAAACACCATATATTTT
len: 18
v_gene: TRBV4-1
j_gene: TRBJ1-3
abundance: few
d_gene: -

CDR3aa: CASSYSRELARSEQYF
CDR3nt: TGTGCCAGCAGTTACTCGCGGGAGCTAGCCAGGTCTGAGCAGTACTTC
len: 16
v_gene: TRBV6-6
j_gene: TRBJ2-7
abundance: -
d_gene: TRBD2

CDR3aa: CASSSPGQAVYEQYF
CDR3nt: TGTGCCAGCAGCTCGCCGGGACAGGCTGTCTACGAGCAGTACTTC
len: 15
v_gene: TRBV5-6
j_gene: TRBJ2-7
abundance: few
d_gene: TRBD1

CDR3aa: CASSQGTAEAFF
CDR3nt: TGCGCCAGCAGCCAAGGGACCGCTGAAGCTTTCTTT
len: 12
v_gene: TRBV4-1
j_gene: TRBJ1-1
abundance: once
d_gene: -

CDR3aa: CASSLGSYYGYTF
CDR3nt: TGTGCCAGCAGTTTGGGCTCTTATTATGGCTACACCTTC
len: 13
v_gene: TRBV27
j_gene: TRBJ1-2
abundance: few
d_gene: -

CDR3aa: CSVEDRGGYEQYF
CDR3nt: TGCAGCGTTGAAGACAGGGGAGGCTACGAGCAGTACTTC
len: 13
v_gene: TRBV29-1
j_gene: TRBJ2-7
abundance: -
d_gene: -

CDR3aa: CASSYEENGSYGYTF
CDR3nt: TGTGCCAGCAGTTACGAGGAAAACGGTAGCTATGGCTACACCTTC
len: 15
v_gene: TRBV6-5
j_gene: TRBJ1-2
abundance: -
d_gene: -